This TCR beta chain was captured in a study of siplizumab effects on memory and regulatory T cells. Comments on this clone: The antigen remains undetermined.

Trimming took off 3 bases at V and 10 bases at J, with 18 bases between the two ends. Germline CDR1 and CDR2: LNHDA and SQIVND (reference sequence). The CDR3 loop spans 14 amino acids. The study's findings and limits: Major contributors to the alloresponse seemed to be naive T cells, which also appeared more diverse than memory cells.

Assay used: immunoSEQ multiplex PCR; TCRdb lists only in-frame clones, some missing. This sample has fewer than 100,000 clones; about 94% occur once, and the top ten carry 0.3%. The clonotype comes from a human donor in good health. The V and J genes are TRBV19 and TRBJ1-1; tentative D call: TRBD1 (5 bases). Sequenced sample: non-Treg CD4+ T cells sorted from blood. The CDR3 here is CASSMGRIRRRAFF. CDR3 DNA: TGTGCCAGTAGTATGGGACGGATCAGACGAAGAGCTTTCTTT.